The 8 T cell receptor beta chains in this list originate from one sample, sequenced in a study of cytomegalovirus exposure and HLA in healthy donors. The data were produced by immunoSEQ multiplex PCR, yet TCRdb's version contains in-frame clones alone and is incomplete. This table has 100,000 to 150,000 clones, about 90% appearing once. Sequencing input: PBMCs. These receptor sequences come from a man in his thirties or forties in good health and CMV-seronegative.

To note about this clone: Other nucleotide sequences in the sample specify the same CDR3. The chain recombines TRBV11-3 with TRBJ1-3; D not resolved. V gave up 5 bases and J gave up 0 bases, with 5 bases separating them. Germline CDR1 and CDR2: SGHNT and YENEEA. The CDR3 runs 13 residues. The CDR3, as DNA: TGTGCCAGCAGCAGCGGCTCTGGAAACACCATATATTTT. It yields the protein CASSSGSGNTIYF.

This chain uses TRBV18 with TRBJ1-5, with D perhaps matching TRBD1 (5 bases). Germline-derived CDR1 and CDR2 are KGHSH and LQKENI. Trimming shortened V by 5 bases and J by 4 bases, and 15 bases separated the two germline ends. The CDR3 covers 15 residues. The CDR3 nucleotides are TGTGCCAGCTCAAGCATTCGCAGGGATAATCAGCCCCAGCATTTT. Translating gives CASSSIRRDNQPQHF.

The chain employs TRBV7-2 and TRBJ1-2; 9 bases align to TRBD1. CDR3 length: 16 residues. Germline CDR1 reads SGHTA; CDR2 reads FQGNSA. Losses at the gene ends were 5 bases for V and 4 bases for J; bases not matched to a gene: 11. CDR3 bases: TGTGCCAGCAGCCTAAACGCCGGGACAGGGTTCTATGGCTACACCTTC. It translates to CASSLNAGTGFYGYTF.

The genes are TRBV14 and TRBJ1-1, with D unresolved. V lost 3 bases, J lost 5 bases, and 10 bases lay in between. Germline CDR1 and CDR2: SGHDN and FVKESK. The CDR3 covers 13 residues. CDR3 region: CASSHAPRTEAFF. The DNA for the CDR3 is TGTGCCAGCAGCCATGCGCCGAGGACTGAAGCTTTCTTT.

The chain joins TRBV10-3 to TRBJ1-1, with a weak D call TRBD1 (5 bases). This CDR3 comprises 14 residues. Germline assignment: CDR1 ENHRY and CDR2 SYGVKD. V lost 1 base and J lost 4, with 10 bases in between. CDR3 protein: CAISEFRVGTEAFF. CDR3 DNA: TGTGCCATCAGTGAGTTCAGGGTGGGCACTGAAGCTTTCTTT.

The CDR3 here is CASSSGTGNGYTF. The CDR3 DNA is TGTGCCAGCAGCTCCGGGACAGGGAACGGCTACACCTTC. This chain uses TRBV5-4 with TRBJ1-2; 9 positions match TRBD1. CDR1 and CDR2 (germline): SGHNT, YYREEE (reference sequence). The ends lost 3 bases at V and 8 bases at J; junction bases unmatched: 5. The CDR3 spans 13 residues.

The CDR3 loop is CASSTYRGEQPQHF. CDR3 DNA sequence: TGTGCCAGTAGTACGTACAGGGGCGAACAGCCCCAGCATTTT. The rearrangement uses TRBV19 and TRBJ1-5, with TRBD1 matching over 7 bases. The CDR3 has 14 amino acids. V shed 4 bases, J shed 7 bases, and the junction held 7 bases outside the gene matches. In germline, CDR1 is LNHDA, CDR2 SQIVND (reference sequence).

The J gene is TRBJ1-1, the V gene TRBV7-9; 7 bases are shared with TRBD1. Germline lookup yields CDR1 SEHNR and CDR2 FQNEAQ (reference sequence). This CDR3 is built from 16 residues. Trimming cost V 3 bases and J 0 bases; bases outside gene matches: 7. CDR3 in amino acids: CASSFRQGAMNTEAFF. The CDR3 bases are TGTGCCAGCAGCTTTAGACAGGGAGCGATGAACACTGAAGCTTTCTTT.